These 32 T cell receptor beta chains were sequenced from one sample in a study of beta chain features in type 1 diabetes. Sequenced material consisted of expressed TCRB transcripts (all of the isolated RNA was reverse transcribed). Produced via immunoSEQ multiplex PCR; TCRdb's table is partial and in-frame only. The sample lists 310,000 or so clones, approximately 11% occurring once. The sample comprised naive CD4+ T cells from blood. These receptors were collected from a woman in her twenties or thirties in good health.

This chain uses TRBV25-1 with TRBJ2-7, with unresolved D. Germline V gene sequence: CDR1 MGHDK, CDR2 SYGVNS. The CDR3 has 14 residues. V was cut by 8 bases and J by 0 bases, with 14 bases left in between. The CDR3 nucleotides are TGTGCCAGCCGCGGCGGATCGGGCTCCTACGAGCAGTACTTC. It specifies CASRGGSGSYEQYF.

The rearrangement uses TRBV19 and TRBJ1-5; tentative D call: TRBD1 (5 bases). CDR3 length equals 14 residues. Germline loops: CDR1 LNHDA, CDR2 SQIVND (reference sequence). Deletions cut 6 bases from V and 2 bases from J, with 11 bases between. The CDR3 DNA is TGTGCCAGTAGATGGGTAGGGGGCAATCAGCCCCAGCATTTT. This gives the protein CASRWVGGNQPQHF.

There are a few counts of this clone. The chain carries TRBV6-5 and TRBJ2-7; weak D call: TRBD1 (6 bases). Trimming shortened V by 9 bases and J by 6 bases, and 18 bases separated the two germline ends. Germline V gene lookup returns CDR1 MNHEY and CDR2 SVGAGI. The CDR3 is made up of 13 amino acids. CDR3 protein: CASTQTRDTEQYF. In nucleotides, the CDR3 is TGTGCCAGTACCCAAACCAGGGACACCGAGCAGTACTTC.

As for this clone: At one end, the junction sequence differs from germline, possibly due to a read error. CDR3 in amino acids: CASSLGQGWGNEQFF. Here the CDR3 DNA reads TGTGCCAGCAGCCTAGGACAGGGATGGGGCAATGAGCAGTTCTTC. The gene calls are TRBV13 and TRBJ2-1; 8 nucleotides align to TRBD1. The germline V gene has CDR1 PRHDT and CDR2 FYEKMQ (reference sequence). This CDR3 region has 15 residues.

Only a few counts were recorded for this clone. This chain joins TRBV19 and TRBJ2-4; 9 bases map to TRBD1. This CDR3 has 13 amino acids. In germline, CDR1 is LNHDA, CDR2 SQIVND (reference sequence). The V and J ends lost 7 bases and 3 bases, in that order; junction bases with no gene match: 1. In DNA, the CDR3 is TGTGCCAGTATGGACAGGGGCAAAAACATTCAGTACTTC. This codes for CASMDRGKNIQYF.

This chain links TRBV29-1 with TRBJ2-7, with D maybe TRBD1 (6 bases). Germline V CDR1 and CDR2: SQVTM, ANQGSEA. Trimming stripped 6 bases from V and 1 base from J, with 7 bases between. CDR3 length equals 11 residues. The CDR3: CSVGQSYEQYF. The CDR3 bases are TGCAGCGTCGGACAGTCCTACGAGCAGTACTTC.

The sample holds a few counts of this clone. This chain joins TRBV10-3 and TRBJ2-7, with D perhaps TRBD1 (5 bases). The length of the CDR3 is 16 residues. Trimming took 0 bases from V and 0 from J, leaving 12 bases between them. Germline V lookup: CDR1 ENHRY, CDR2 SYGVKD. CDR3 sequence (DNA): TGTGCCATCAGTGAGTCACCCGCCAGGGACTCCTACGAGCAGTACTTC. Protein sequence: CAISESPARDSYEQYF.

V usage is TRBV7-2 and J usage is TRBJ2-7, with D tentatively TRBD1 (6 bases). Looked up from germline, CDR1 is SGHTA and CDR2 is FQGNSA. The CDR3 covers 14 residues. V shed 5 bases and J shed 4 bases, with 15 bases lying between them. The CDR3 region is CASSPSTGEYEQYF. The CDR3 DNA is TGTGCCAGCAGCCCTTCGACAGGAGAATACGAGCAGTACTTC.

V is TRBV10-3 and J is TRBJ1-1; D is possibly TRBD1 (5 bases). This CDR3 is built from 14 residues. Germline CDR1 ENHRY, CDR2 SYGVKD. Trimming pared 11 bases from V and 3 bases from J, leaving 19 bases between. The CDR3 DNA reads as TGTGCCTCTAAAATTGGGGGAGGGGACACTGAAGCTTTCTTT. Protein: CASKIGGGDTEAFF.

The rearrangement joins TRBV5-4 to TRBJ1-2, with unresolved D. V lost 4 bases, J lost 5 bases, and 18 bases lay in between. CDR1 is SGHNT, CDR2 YYREEE, per germline (reference sequence). CDR3 length: 15 residues. CDR3 region: CASSPPGGDDYGYTF. The CDR3 bases are TGTGCCAGCAGCCCCCCGGGCGGGGATGATTATGGCTACACCTTC.

This clone occurred a few times. This rearrangement joins TRBV18 to TRBJ1-1; 8 bases map to TRBD1. The length of the CDR3 is 14 residues. Per germline, CDR1 KGHSH and CDR2 LQKENI. V lost 6 bases and J lost 7; bases outside the gene matches: 10. CDR3 DNA sequence: TGTGCCAGCTCGGCTACAGGGGGTAGCGTTGAAGCTTTCTTT. Translating it yields CASSATGGSVEAFF. The full variable domain, in which reference TRBV18 and TRBJ1-1 provide the parts outside the CDR3, is NAGVMQNPRHLVRRRGQEARLRCSPMKGHSHVYWYRQLPEEGLKFMVYLQKENIIDESGMPKERFSAEFPKEGPSILRIQQVVRGDSAAYFCASSATGGSVEAFFGQGTRLTVV.

This clone was counted only a few times. This sequence joins TRBV9 and TRBJ2-1, with D possibly matching TRBD2 (5 bases). Trimming removed 2 bases at V and 12 bases at J, with 21 bases between. This CDR3 spans 15 amino acids. CDR1 and CDR2 from the germline V gene are SGDLS and YYNGEE. The CDR3 DNA reads TGTGCCAGCAGCGTTGAAAGCGGACCATCGGGGTGGCAGTTCTTC. It codes for CASSVESGPSGWQFF.

This clone was recorded a few times. V is TRBV30 and J is TRBJ2-1; tentative D call: TRBD2 (5 bases). The CDR3 is 13 residues long. Trimming took off 4 bases at V and 0 bases at J, with 7 bases between the two ends. Germline assignment: CDR1 GTSNPN and CDR2 SVGIG (reference sequence). CDR3 DNA sequence: TGTGCCTGGACGCTAGCCTCCTACAATGAGCAGTTCTTC. It yields the protein CAWTLASYNEQFF.

This clone was seen a few times. The chain links TRBV5-1 to TRBJ2-3, with 7 bases identical to TRBD2. Germline CDR1 reads SGHRS; CDR2 reads YFSETQ. The CDR3 runs 16 residues. Trimming removed 2 bases from V and 2 bases from J; junction bases left unmatched: 8. CDR3 in amino acids: CASSLIAGTTTDTQYF. The CDR3 DNA reads as TGCGCCAGCAGCTTAATCGCGGGGACTACCACAGATACGCAGTATTTT.

The table lists this clone with a few counts. This chain connects TRBV27 to TRBJ1-1; 7 bases align to TRBD1. The CDR3 spans 13 residues. The germline CDR1 and CDR2 sequences are MNHEY and SMNVEV (reference sequence). V was pared by 4 bases and J by 6 bases, with 5 bases of the junction left unmatched. The CDR3 loop reads CASSYRGLAEAFF. CDR3 sequence (DNA): TGTGCCAGCAGTTACAGGGGACTCGCTGAAGCTTTCTTT.

The chain joins TRBV6-6 to TRBJ2-7; 9 nucleotides align to TRBD1. CDR1 is MNHNY and CDR2 is SVGAGI in the germline V gene (reference sequence). V gave up 5 bases and J gave up 6 bases; unmatched junction bases: 8. The CDR3 totals 14 residues. CDR3 sequence reads: CASSKSRDRAEQYF. The CDR3 DNA follows: TGTGCCAGCAGTAAGTCCCGGGACAGGGCCGAGCAGTACTTC.

The chain recombines TRBV14 with TRBJ1-1; a possible D gene is TRBD1 (6 bases). From germline, CDR1 is SGHDN and CDR2 FVKESK. The V end was cut by 0 bases, the J end by 5 bases, with 10 bases between. This CDR3 comprises 14 residues. The CDR3 DNA is TGTGCCAGCAGCCAAGATTTCCAGGGGACTGAAGCTTTCTTT. Amino acid sequence: CASSQDFQGTEAFF.

The V and J genes are TRBV28 and TRBJ2-3; 7 bases fit TRBD2. The junction had 12 bases not matched to a gene; V was cut back by 5 bases and J by 4 bases. The CDR3 length is 16 residues. Germline V gene lookup returns CDR1 MDHEN and CDR2 SYDVKM. Here the CDR3 DNA reads TGTGCCAGCAGTCGGCCCCTTGGCGGGAGACCAGATACGCAGTATTTT. This gives the protein CASSRPLGGRPDTQYF.

This clone was detected only a few times. V and J are TRBV18 and TRBJ2-2; D not certain. From germline, CDR1 is KGHSH and CDR2 LQKENI. V lost 5 bases to trimming and J lost 8 bases, with 18 bases between them. This CDR3 contains 15 residues. CDR3 nucleotide sequence: TGTGCCAGCTCAACCTCTATCCCAACCACTGGGGAGCTGTTTTTT. Translation gives CASSTSIPTTGELFF.

The chain couples TRBV29-1 to TRBJ2-7, with 8 bases fitting TRBD2. V lost 7 bases to trimming and J lost 5 bases; unmatched junction nucleotides: 13. From germline, CDR1 is SQVTM and CDR2 ANQGSEA. This CDR3 comprises 14 residues. This chain's CDR3 is CSAGIGGRRNEQYF. The CDR3 bases are TGCAGCGCTGGGATCGGCGGGAGGCGAAACGAGCAGTACTTC.

This clone showed up just a few times. The chain uses TRBV29-1 and TRBJ1-2, with 9 bases fitting TRBD1. This CDR3 has 15 amino acids. CDR1 and CDR2 from the germline V gene are SQVTM and ANQGSEA. V lost 2 bases and J lost 4; bases outside the gene matches: 8. The CDR3 protein is CSVETTGTGSYGYTF. CDR3 in DNA: TGCAGCGTTGAAACCACCGGGACAGGGAGCTATGGCTACACCTTC.

V is TRBV5-1 and J is TRBJ2-1; TRBD2 might be the D (6 bases). Germline V gives CDR1 SGHRS, CDR2 YFSETQ. This CDR3 region has 16 residues. V lost 3 bases and J 8 bases, leaving 21 bases between the germline ends. The CDR3 DNA sequence: TGCGCCAGCAGCTACACGACTAGAAGGGATGGGGATGAGCAGTTCTTC. This encodes CASSYTTRRDGDEQFF.

The rearrangement joins TRBV29-1 to TRBJ2-3; D perhaps matches TRBD2 (6 bases). The CDR3 runs 13 residues. From germline, CDR1 is SQVTM and CDR2 ANQGSEA. V shed 5 bases and J shed 2 bases, with 11 bases lying between them. The CDR3 coding sequence is TGCAGCGTTAAGCGGGCCGACACAGATACGCAGTATTTT. The encoded protein is CSVKRADTDTQYF.

This clone has just a few counts. The rearrangement uses TRBV5-6 and TRBJ1-5; weak D call: TRBD1 (5 bases). The length of the CDR3 is 17 residues. Germline V CDR1 and CDR2: SGHDT, YYEEEE. V was trimmed by 0 bases and J by 0 bases, leaving 13 bases between them. CDR3 residues: CASSLAGSVASNQPQHF. DNA of the CDR3: TGTGCCAGCAGCTTGGCAGGGTCCGTGGCTAGCAATCAGCCCCAGCATTTT.

Only a few counts were recorded for this clone. The genes are TRBV5-1 and TRBJ2-3, with TRBD1 matching over 7 bases. Germline V gene sequence: CDR1 SGHRS, CDR2 YFSETQ. This CDR3 spans 15 amino acids. Trimming removed 0 bases from V and 1 base from J; junction bases left unmatched: 2. CDR3 sequence: CASSLEGTGTDTQYF. The CDR3 bases are TGCGCCAGCAGCTTGGAAGGGACAGGCACAGATACGCAGTATTTT.

This rearrangement joins TRBV6-1 to TRBJ2-1; 7 bases align to TRBD2. Germline CDR1 reads MNHNS; CDR2 reads SASEGT. The V gene end was trimmed by 7 bases and the J gene end by 7 bases; junction bases not matched to a gene: 13. CDR3 length: 15 amino acids. CDR3: CASTPAAGGYNEQFF. In DNA, the CDR3 is TGTGCCAGCACCCCTGCGGCCGGGGGGTATAATGAGCAGTTCTTC.

The V and J genes are TRBV7-2 and TRBJ2-5; 7 nucleotides match TRBD2. V gave up 4 bases and J gave up 9 bases; unmatched junction bases: 8. The CDR3 consists of 13 residues. The germline CDR1 and CDR2 sequences are SGHTA and FQGNSA. In DNA, the CDR3 is TGTGCCAGCAGCTCCCGGGGGGTAGGAGCCCAGTACTTC. It translates to CASSSRGVGAQYF.

This clone occurred a few times. The chain has TRBV4-3 and TRBJ2-3, with 7 nucleotides matching TRBD2. CDR1 is LGHNA and CDR2 is YSLEER in the germline V gene. Trimming took 3 bases from V and 3 from J; bases not matched to a gene: 6. This CDR3 spans 15 amino acids. CDR3 sequence reads: CASSHGGGPTDTQYF. CDR3 sequence (DNA): TGCGCCAGCAGCCACGGGGGAGGGCCGACAGATACGCAGTATTTT.

The chain couples TRBV27 to TRBJ2-1, with D maybe TRBD2 (6 bases). The germline gives CDR1 MNHEY, CDR2 SMNVEV (reference sequence). The germline V and J ends were trimmed by 5 bases and 7 bases, with 21 bases remaining between them. CDR3 length: 16 residues. The CDR3 loop reads CASSPPPGLLLNEQFF. The CDR3 DNA reads as TGTGCCAGCAGTCCCCCTCCGGGACTCCTTTTGAATGAGCAGTTCTTC.

The chain has TRBV15 and TRBJ2-7, with 8 bases matching TRBD2. This CDR3 comprises 16 residues. Losses at the gene ends were 3 bases for V and 1 base for J; bases not matched to a gene: 8. CDR1 LNHNV and CDR2 YYDKDF come from the germline V gene (reference sequence). This CDR3 is CATSRDGVAGSYEQYF. CDR3 nucleotide sequence: TGTGCCACCAGCAGGGACGGGGTAGCGGGATCCTACGAGCAGTACTTC.

The chain employs TRBV25-1 and TRBJ2-4, with D possibly being TRBD1 (6 bases). The CDR3 totals 16 residues. Germline loops: CDR1 MGHDK, CDR2 SYGVNS. V shed 6 bases and J shed 0 bases, with 15 bases lying between them. The CDR3: CASSPGTPVAKNIQYF. In DNA, the CDR3 is TGTGCCAGCAGCCCCGGGACACCTGTAGCCAAAAACATTCAGTACTTC.

V and J are TRBV9 and TRBJ2-2; D is undetermined. Germline V lookup: CDR1 SGDLS, CDR2 YYNGEE. Trimming took off 4 bases at V and 4 bases at J, with 8 bases between the two ends. This CDR3 comprises 13 residues. The CDR3 DNA is TGTGCCAGCAGCCCCCTCAGCACCGGGGAGCTGTTTTTT. Its protein product is CASSPLSTGELFF.